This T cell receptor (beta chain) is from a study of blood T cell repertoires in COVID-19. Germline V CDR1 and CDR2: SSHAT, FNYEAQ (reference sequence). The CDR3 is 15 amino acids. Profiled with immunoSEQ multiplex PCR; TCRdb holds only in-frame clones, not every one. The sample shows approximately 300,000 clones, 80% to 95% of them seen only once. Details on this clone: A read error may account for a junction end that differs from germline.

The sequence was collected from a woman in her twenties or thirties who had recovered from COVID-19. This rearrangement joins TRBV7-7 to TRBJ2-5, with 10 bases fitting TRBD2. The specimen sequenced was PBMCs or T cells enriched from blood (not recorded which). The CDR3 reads CASSPTSGYQETQYF. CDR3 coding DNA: TGTGCTAGCAGCCCGACTAGCGGGTACCAAGAGACCCAGTACTTC.